These 16 T cell receptor beta chains were all obtained from the same sample, sequenced in a study of T cells after yellow fever vaccination. TCRdb recomputed calls from the 5' RACE reads with MiXCR, one row per CDR3 protein. The repertoire holds almost 70,000 distinct CDR3 sequences, about 6% seen once, with under 2.5% in the top ten. The sample consisted of CD4+ T cells sorted from PBMCs, taken approximately 16 days after the first yellow fever vaccination. These receptors all come from a young man who received the YFV17D yellow fever vaccine.

This clonotype was seen at least ten times. This chain uses TRBV10-3 with TRBJ2-2; no clear D gene. Germline values: CDR1 ENHRY, CDR2 SYGVKD. V was shortened by 6 bases and J by 1 base, with 3 bases between the two germline ends. The length of the CDR3 is 12 residues. CDR3 nucleotide sequence: TGTGCCATCAGGGAGAACACCGGGGAGCTGTTTTTT. Amino acids: CAIRENTGELFF.

In its sample, this clonotype was seen many times. J is TRBJ2-4 and V is TRBV4-1; TRBD1 aligns across 7 bases. V shed 6 bases, J shed 7 bases, and the junction held 6 bases outside the gene matches. The CDR3 sequence is 13 residues long. The germline V gene encodes CDR1 MGHRA and CDR2 YSYEKL. CDR3 region: CASRGTARNIQYF. CDR3 in DNA: TGCGCCAGCAGGGGGACAGCGAGGAACATTCAGTACTTC.

This clonotype showed up many times. The J gene is TRBJ2-7, the V gene TRBV20-1; 10 bases agree with TRBD1. Germline trimming cut 3 bases from V and 5 bases from J; bases unmatched to any gene: 7. The CDR3 runs 14 residues. Per germline, CDR1 DFQATT and CDR2 SNEGSKA (reference sequence). Here the CDR3 reads CSASLGQGRNEQYF. For the CDR3, the DNA is TGCAGTGCTAGTTTGGGACAGGGGAGAAACGAGCAGTACTTC.

Concerning this clonotype: This may be a read error, as it is one base from a much larger clone. No conserved phenylalanine or tryptophan is present at the end of the CDR3, so a read error is the likely explanation. The chain is built from TRBV5-1 and TRBJ2-3; weak D call: TRBD1 (6 bases). CDR1 and CDR2 from the germline V gene are SGHRS and YFSETQ. The ends were cut back, 9 bases at V and 6 bases at J, with 17 bases in the middle. The CDR3 runs to 13 residues. CDR3 coding DNA: TGCGCCACCTCACCGCAGGGGAGCGATACGCAGTATTAT. Its protein product is CATSPQGSDTQYY.

This clonotype was seen many times. This chain connects TRBV12-3 or TRBV12-4 to TRBJ1-2, with no clear D. The ends were cut back, 3 bases at V and 5 bases at J, with 13 bases in the middle. The CDR3 has 14 amino acids. The CDR3 DNA reads TGTGCCAGCAGTTTTGGAGGCAGCCGGTATGGCTACACCTTC. This gives the protein CASSFGGSRYGYTF.

This clonotype was seen repeatedly, ten times or more. The chain recombines TRBV7-2 with TRBJ1-5; 9 positions agree with TRBD1. V trimming: 4 bases; J trimming: 4 bases; junction bases outside the gene matches: 5. The germline CDR1 and CDR2 sequences are SGHTA and FQGNSA. This CDR3 spans 15 amino acids. CDR3 protein: CASSSTGGWNQPQHF. The CDR3 DNA sequence: TGTGCCAGCAGCTCGACAGGGGGGTGGAATCAGCCCCAGCATTTT.

This clonotype came up many times. The chain couples TRBV18 to TRBJ1-6; 7 bases line up with TRBD1. This CDR3 is built from 14 residues. With 2 bases clipped from V and 9 bases from J, the junction kept 4 bases outside the gene matches. CDR1 KGHSH and CDR2 LQKENI come from the germline V gene. CDR3 region: CASSPTGDGSPLHF. The CDR3 DNA follows: TGTGCCAGCTCACCAACAGGGGACGGTTCACCCCTCCACTTT.

In this sample, this clonotype turned up many times. The V gene is TRBV20-1, the J gene TRBJ1-1; D is ambiguous. Germline loops: CDR1 DFQATT, CDR2 SNEGSKA (reference sequence). The CDR3 spans 15 residues. V lost 1 base and J 1 base, leaving 13 bases between the germline ends. The CDR3 reads CSARGPRAANTEAFF. In DNA, the CDR3 is TGCAGTGCTAGAGGTCCCCGGGCGGCGAACACTGAAGCTTTCTTT.

This clonotype showed up many times. The CDR3 reads CAISGQAKTDTQYF. CDR3 nucleotide sequence: TGTGCCATCAGCGGGCAGGCTAAAACAGATACGCAGTATTTT. V and J are TRBV10-3 and TRBJ2-3; no definite D call. The CDR3 consists of 14 residues. The germline V and J ends were trimmed by 6 bases and 3 bases, with 13 bases remaining between them. Germline lookup yields CDR1 ENHRY and CDR2 SYGVKD.

There are many counts of this clonotype. V usage is TRBV7-2 and J usage is TRBJ2-1, with 10 bases aligning to TRBD1. The V and J ends lost 4 bases and 7 bases, in that order; junction bases with no gene match: 4. This CDR3 contains 14 residues. Germline V gene lookup returns CDR1 SGHTA and CDR2 FQGNSA. In nucleotides, the CDR3 is TGTGCCAGCAGCTCCCGGACAGGGGGGAATGAGCAGTTCTTC. Amino acids: CASSSRTGGNEQFF.

This clonotype was recorded at least ten times. The chain is built from TRBV5-4 and TRBJ2-7, with 10 bases that match TRBD1. With 4 bases clipped from V and 4 bases from J, the junction kept 8 bases outside the gene matches. Germline CDR1 reads SGHNT; CDR2 reads YYREEE (reference sequence). The CDR3 length is 15 residues. The CDR3 sequence: CASSPGGQGSYEQYF. The CDR3 coding sequence is TGTGCCAGCAGCCCGGGGGGACAGGGGTCTTACGAGCAGTACTTC.

CDR3 amino acids: CASSHKIQTTDTQYF. Here the CDR3 DNA reads TGTGCCAGCAGCCACAAAATACAGACCACAGATACGCAGTATTTT. This chain uses TRBV5-4 with TRBJ2-3; no clear D. Trimming shortened V by 4 bases and J by 2 bases, and 14 bases separated the two germline ends. The CDR3 length is 15 residues. The germline V gene encodes CDR1 SGHNT and CDR2 YYREEE (reference sequence).

This clonotype was seen ten or more times. V usage is TRBV2 and J usage is TRBJ1-2; 10 nucleotides match TRBD1. CDR1 is SNHLY, CDR2 FYNNEI, per germline. The CDR3 totals 14 residues. The junction had 7 bases not matched to a gene; V was cut back by 6 bases and J by 6 bases. This CDR3 reads CASSQTGGEDGYTF. CDR3 DNA: TGTGCCAGCAGCCAGACAGGGGGCGAGGATGGCTACACCTTC.

This clonotype has a single count. The junction departs from the called germline gene at one end, perhaps through a read error. V gene TRBV23-1 combines with J gene TRBJ2-5; no definite D call. TRBV23-1 is an ORF, with its function uncertain. CDR3 length: 14 residues. CDR3 sequence (DNA): TGTGTCAGCAGTCAACCCGGACGCCCAGAGACCCAGTACTTC. Its translation is CVSSQPGRPETQYF.

This clonotype was detected many times. The V gene is TRBV7-8, the J gene TRBJ2-5; D ambiguous. V gave up 3 bases and J gave up 7 bases, with 15 bases separating them. This CDR3 is 14 amino acids long. Germline V gene data show CDR1 as SGHVS and CDR2 as FQNEAQ. The chain's CDR3 is CASSFQTKRTTQYF. The CDR3 nucleotides read TGTGCCAGCAGCTTTCAGACAAAAAGGACGACCCAGTACTTC.

There are many counts of this clonotype. J is TRBJ1-3 and V is TRBV5-1; 8 bases agree with TRBD1. This CDR3 has 17 residues. Trimming at V came to 0 bases and at J to 1 base, leaving 6 bases not matched to a gene. Germline CDR1 and CDR2: SGHRS and YFSETQ. CDR3 nucleotide sequence: TGCGCCAGCAGCTTGGGTCCCCAGGGGGCTTCTGGAAACACCATATATTTT. Its translation: CASSLGPQGASGNTIYF.